This is a list of T cell receptor beta chains from one sample in a study of regulatory T cells in long-lasting Graves disease. Each CDR3 protein gets one entry after TCRdb re-called the multiplex PCR reads with MiXCR. The sample lists more than 650,000 distinct CDR3 sequences; 30% were seen once. Source: peripheral blood mononuclear cells (PBMCs), taken when the disease was refractory, from a patient treated with antithyroid drugs. Receptors originate from a female donor with Graves disease. The conserved cysteine and the conserved F or W are not part of the CDR3 here.

>TRBV10-1
ANSERRGSYNEQF
>TRBV20-1
SARGSYNEQF
>TRBV5-1
ASNPGLSYGYT
>TRBV7-9
ASSSAQTNYGYT
>TRBV20-1
SATGAKKGPYEQY
>TRBV19
ASSTRGFSGANVLT
>TRBV20-1
SASGLAGYNEQF
>TRBV6-1
ARFHTLTDSNQPQH
>TRBV10-1
ASSEDPEETQY
>TRBV27
ASSSPNDRRAPYEQY
>TRBV7-8
ASTSQGFSYNSPLH
>TRBV5-1
ASSLIYRGGAEAF
>TRBV2
ASRAETGYQPQH
>TRBV9
ASSVEPGWDQPQH
>TRBV29-1
SVAGQGYEQY
>TRBV20-1
SAAGTTQETQY
>TRBV11-2
ASSWGRSSGRRGTGELF
>TRBV5-1
ASSFPSAPSYEQY
>TRBV28
ASSPPGQGPYEQY
>TRBV2
ASSEKGQGGRTSGRAGNEQF
>TRBV6-1
ASIQRTSGRSYEQY
>TRBV20-1
SGPPNTSPTDTQY
>TRBV5-1
ASSRDGYEKLF
>TRBV6-1
ASSETGGYGYT
>TRBV20-1
SATPGGTEAF
>TRBV5-4
ASSFRASTDTQY
>TRBV20-1
SARYREANYGYT
>TRBV12-3/TRBV12-4
ASSFGYSPLH
>TRBV5-1
ASSPRGSALSEDTQY
>TRBV9
ASSDQLRTSLETQY
>TRBV6-1
ASMGREDSYEQY
>TRBV20-1
SARGQVPNQPQH
>TRBV12-3/TRBV12-4
ASSMDIGTAYNEQY
>TRBV6-1
ASKIAGDSYEQY
>TRBV11-3
ASSPEPGQGTYEQY
>TRBV7-9
ASSWGVQETQY
>TRBV20-1
SAPPVPDIADYGYT